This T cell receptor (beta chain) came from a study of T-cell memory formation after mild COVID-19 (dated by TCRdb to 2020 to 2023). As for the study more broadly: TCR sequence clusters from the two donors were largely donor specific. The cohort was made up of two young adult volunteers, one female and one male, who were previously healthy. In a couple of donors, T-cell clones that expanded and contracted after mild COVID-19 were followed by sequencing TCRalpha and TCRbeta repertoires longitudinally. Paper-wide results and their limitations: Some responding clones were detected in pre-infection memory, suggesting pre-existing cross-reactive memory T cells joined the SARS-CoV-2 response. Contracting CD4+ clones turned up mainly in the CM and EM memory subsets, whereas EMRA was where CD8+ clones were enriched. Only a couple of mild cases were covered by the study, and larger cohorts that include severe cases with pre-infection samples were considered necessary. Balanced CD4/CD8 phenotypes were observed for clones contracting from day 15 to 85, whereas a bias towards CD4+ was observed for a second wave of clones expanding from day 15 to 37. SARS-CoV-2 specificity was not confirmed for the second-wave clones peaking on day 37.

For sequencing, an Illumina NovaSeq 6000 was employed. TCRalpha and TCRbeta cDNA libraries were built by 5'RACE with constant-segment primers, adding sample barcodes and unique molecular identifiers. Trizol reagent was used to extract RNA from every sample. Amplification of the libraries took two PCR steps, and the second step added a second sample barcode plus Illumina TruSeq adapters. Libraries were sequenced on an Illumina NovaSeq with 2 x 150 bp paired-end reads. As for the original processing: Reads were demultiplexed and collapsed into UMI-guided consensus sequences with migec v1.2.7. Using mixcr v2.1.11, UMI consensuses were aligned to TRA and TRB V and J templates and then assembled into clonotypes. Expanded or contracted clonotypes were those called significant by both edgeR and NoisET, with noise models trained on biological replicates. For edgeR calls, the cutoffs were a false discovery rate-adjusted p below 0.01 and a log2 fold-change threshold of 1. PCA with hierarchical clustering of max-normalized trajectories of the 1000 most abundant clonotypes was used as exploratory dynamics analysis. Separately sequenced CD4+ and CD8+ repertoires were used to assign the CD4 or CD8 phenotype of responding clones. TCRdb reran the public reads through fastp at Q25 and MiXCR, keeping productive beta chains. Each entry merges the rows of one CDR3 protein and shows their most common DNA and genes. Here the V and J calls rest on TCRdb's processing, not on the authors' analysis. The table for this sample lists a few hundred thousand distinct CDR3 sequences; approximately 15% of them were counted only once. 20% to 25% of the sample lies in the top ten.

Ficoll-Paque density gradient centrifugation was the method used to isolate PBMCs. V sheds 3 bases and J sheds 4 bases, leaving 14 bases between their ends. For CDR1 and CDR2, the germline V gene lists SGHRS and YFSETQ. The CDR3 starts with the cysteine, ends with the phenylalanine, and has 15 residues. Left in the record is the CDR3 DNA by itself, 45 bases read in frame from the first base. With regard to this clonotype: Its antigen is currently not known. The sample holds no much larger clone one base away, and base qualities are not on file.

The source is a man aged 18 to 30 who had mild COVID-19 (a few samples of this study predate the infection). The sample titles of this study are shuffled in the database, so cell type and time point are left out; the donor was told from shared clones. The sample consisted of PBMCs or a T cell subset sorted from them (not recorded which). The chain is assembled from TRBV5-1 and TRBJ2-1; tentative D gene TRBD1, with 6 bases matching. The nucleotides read TGCGCCAGCAGCTCCGAAGGGACACAATACAATGAGCAGTTCTTC. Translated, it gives CASSSEGTQYNEQFF.